The 27 T cell receptor beta chains below all came from one sample that was sequenced in a study of regulatory T cells in long-lasting Graves disease. iRepertoire HTBI primers and Arm-PCR of CDR3 regions built TCR beta libraries. TCRdb called the multiplex PCR reads again in MiXCR, with one record for every CDR3 protein. The top ten hold around 11% of the sample, which has approximately 560,000 distinct CDR3 sequences, around 15% seen once. Indicated time point: newly diagnosed GD, antithyroid drugs for less than 3 months. The TCR library was prepared using RNA isolated from PBMCs. This sample was shared with a second study, whose subject was T cells in Graves' hyperthyroidism and ophthalmopathy.

Sample: peripheral blood mononuclear cells (PBMCs), taken at new diagnosis, from a patient treated with antithyroid drugs. The receptors come from a man between 18 and 29 years old with Graves disease.

This clonotype was observed a few times. The chain links TRBV20-1 to TRBJ2-7; D is ambiguous. The germline gives CDR1 DFQATT, CDR2 SNEGSKA (reference sequence). Trimming left V 6 bases short and J 2 bases short, with 8 bases between. The CDR3 is 11 residues long. This CDR3 is CSAARTYEQYF. DNA for the CDR3: TGCAGTGCAGCCCGTACCTACGAGCAGTACTTC.

As concerns this clonotype: A single base separates this from a much larger clone, so it may be a read error. No conserved phenylalanine or tryptophan is present at the end of the CDR3, so a read error is the likely explanation. The chain carries TRBV10-1 and TRBJ2-7; 7 bases are shared with TRBD1. This CDR3 spans 15 amino acids. Trimming at V came to 0 bases and at J to 4 bases, leaving 6 bases not matched to a gene. Per germline, CDR1 WNHNN and CDR2 SYGVQD (reference sequence). The CDR3 nucleotides are TGCGCCAGCAGTGAGTCGAGAGGCAGGGGGTACGAGCAGTACCTC. It translates to CASSESRGRGYEQYL.

The rearrangement joins TRBV19 to TRBJ2-2; 10 bases match TRBD2. Germline values: CDR1 LNHDA, CDR2 SQIVND (reference sequence). The CDR3 totals 16 residues. The V and J ends lost 6 bases and 4 bases, in that order; junction bases with no gene match: 8. CDR3 protein: CASSPLAGAPTGELFF. CDR3 coding DNA: TGTGCCAGTAGCCCTCTAGCGGGAGCGCCCACCGGGGAGCTGTTTTTT. The whole variable domain, remainder taken from reference TRBV19 and TRBJ2-2, is DGGITQSPKYLFRKEGQNVTLSCEQNLNHDAMYWYRQDPGQGLRLIYYSQIVNDFQKGDIAEGYSVSREKKESFPLTVTSAQKNPTAFYLCASSPLAGAPTGELFFGEGSRLTVL.

This chain uses TRBV11-3 with TRBJ2-3; D tentatively fits TRBD1 or TRBD2 (6 bases each). This CDR3 region has 20 residues. The ends were cut back, 1 base at V and 1 base at J, with 24 bases in the middle. Germline CDR1 and CDR2: SGHNT and YENEEA. CDR3 bases: TGTGCCAGCAGCTTAGCTATTCGGGGGCGCAGAACTAGCCGCACAGATACGCAGTATTTT. It translates to CASSLAIRGRRTSRTDTQYF.

This clonotype occurred a few times. V is TRBV20-1 and J is TRBJ2-1; D call uncertain. CDR1 is DFQATT and CDR2 is SNEGSKA in the germline V gene (reference sequence). There are 15 residues in the CDR3. Between the trimmed V and J ends, which lost 0 bases and 0 bases, there was a span of 9 bases. Written as DNA, the CDR3 is TGCAGTGCTAGAGAGGTGTGGGACTCCTACAATGAGCAGTTCTTC. Translated: CSAREVWDSYNEQFF.

This clonotype was detected ten times or more. The chain recombines TRBV29-1 with TRBJ2-7, with 7 bases aligning to TRBD2. The CDR3 contains 14 residues. Trimming took 1 base from V and 3 from J; bases not matched to a gene: 6. Germline V CDR1 and CDR2: SQVTM, ANQGSEA. Here the CDR3 reads CSVEGAGDGYEQYF. CDR3 DNA: TGCAGCGTTGAAGGGGCGGGGGACGGCTACGAGCAGTACTTC.

This clonotype showed up many times. The CDR3 DNA sequence: TGCAGCGTTAAGAAGACTAGCGGTTCCACAGATACGCAGTATTTT. Encoded protein: CSVKKTSGSTDTQYF. J is TRBJ2-3 and V is TRBV29-1, with TRBD2 identical over 9 bases. There are 15 residues in the CDR3. Trimming cost V 5 bases and J 2 bases; bases outside gene matches: 8. CDR1 is SQVTM and CDR2 is ANQGSEA in the germline V gene.

This clonotype was seen repeatedly, ten times or more. The chain is built from TRBV20-1 and TRBJ2-7; 7 nucleotides line up with TRBD1. The CDR3 runs 14 residues. Trimming at V came to 6 bases and at J to 4 bases, leaving 12 bases not matched to a gene. Germline V gene sequence: CDR1 DFQATT, CDR2 SNEGSKA (reference sequence). The DNA for the CDR3 is TGCAGTGCCATCCCCCCGCAGGGGGTATACGAGCAGTACTTC. The encoded protein is CSAIPPQGVYEQYF.

The V and J genes are TRBV18 and TRBJ2-7; D tentatively reads TRBD1 or TRBD2 (5 bases each). Trimming stripped 4 bases from V and 5 bases from J, with 15 bases between. Per the germline V gene, CDR1 is KGHSH and CDR2 is LQKENI. The CDR3 consists of 14 residues. The CDR3 DNA sequence: TGTGCCAGCTCACTGGGACCGCGAGGCAACGAGCAGTACTTC. Protein sequence: CASSLGPRGNEQYF.

This clonotype was recorded a few times. The chain joins TRBV4-2 to TRBJ1-6; no definite D call. This CDR3 contains 13 residues. In germline, CDR1 is LGHNA, CDR2 YNFKEQ. The ends were cut back, 1 base at V and 10 bases at J, with 8 bases in the middle. CDR3 bases: TGTGCCAGCAGCCAAGGGAAGGACTCACCCCTCCACTTT. Translated, it gives CASSQGKDSPLHF.

The chain carries TRBV9 and TRBJ2-7; D is ambiguous. The germline gives CDR1 SGDLS, CDR2 YYNGEE. The CDR3 runs to 12 residues. The V end lost 3 bases, the J end lost 6 bases, and 10 bases lay between the germline ends. The CDR3 protein is CASSGLPGEQYF. CDR3 bases: TGTGCCAGCAGCGGCTTGCCGGGCGAGCAGTACTTC.

The CDR3 spells CASSLTRTGDGTEAFF. CDR3 coding DNA: TGTGCCAGCAGCTTAACAAGGACAGGGGACGGCACTGAAGCTTTCTTT. V and J are TRBV7-3 and TRBJ1-1; TRBD1 matches at 9 bases. After removal of 0 bases from V and 4 bases from J, the junction contained 6 bases not matched to a gene. This CDR3 comprises 16 residues. CDR1 SGHTA and CDR2 FQGTGA come from the germline V gene.

This clonotype was detected ten times or more. The genes are TRBV20-1 and TRBJ2-7, with 12 bases aligning to TRBD2. The J segment lost 4 bases and the V segment lost 2 bases, leaving 9 bases of the junction unmatched. Germline lookup yields CDR1 DFQATT and CDR2 SNEGSKA (reference sequence). The CDR3 consists of 16 residues. The CDR3 loop reads CSARPRLAGDHYEQYF. For the CDR3, the DNA is TGCAGTGCTAGACCACGACTAGCGGGAGATCATTACGAGCAGTACTTC.

This clonotype was counted a few times. This sequence joins TRBV3-1 and TRBJ1-2; 9 bases fit TRBD1. Germline CDR1 LGHDT, CDR2 YNNKEL (reference sequence). J was trimmed by 7 bases and V by 3 bases; bases with no gene match: 9. The CDR3 covers 15 residues. Written as DNA, the CDR3 is TGTGCCAGCAGCCAGCCCGTGACAGGGGGTTCTGGCTACACCTTC. This encodes CASSQPVTGGSGYTF.

The chain uses TRBV30 and TRBJ1-2; 7 bases agree with TRBD1. The ends lost 2 bases at V and 7 bases at J; junction bases unmatched: 13. The CDR3 is made up of 15 amino acids. In germline, CDR1 is GTSNPN, CDR2 SVGIG (reference sequence). CDR3 residues: CAWSTQGGGFFGYTF. CDR3 bases: TGTGCCTGGAGTACCCAGGGAGGGGGCTTTTTTGGCTACACCTTC.

About this clonotype: A much larger clone differs by one base, so this may be a read error. This sequence joins TRBV27 and TRBJ2-6; possible D gene TRBD2, 5 bases. The CDR3 runs to 14 residues. Germline CDR1 is MNHEY and CDR2 is SMNVEV (reference sequence). The CDR3 spells CTSSPGTGANVLTF. In DNA form, the CDR3 reads TGTACCAGCAGCCCGGGGACTGGGGCCAACGTCCTGACTTTC.

In its sample, this clonotype was seen many times. The chain employs TRBV20-1 and TRBJ2-7, with TRBD2 matching 11 bases. The CDR3 runs to 15 residues. Trimming cost V 1 base and J 5 bases; bases outside gene matches: 7. CDR1 and CDR2 from the germline V gene are DFQATT and SNEGSKA (reference sequence). This CDR3 reads CSARGLAGSVNEQYF. The DNA of the CDR3 is TGCAGTGCTAGAGGACTAGCGGGGAGTGTCAACGAGCAGTACTTC.

This clonotype was counted at least ten times. V gene TRBV5-1 combines with J gene TRBJ2-1; 9 bases map to TRBD2. Per germline, CDR1 SGHRS and CDR2 YFSETQ. The V segment lost 5 bases and the J segment 5 bases; nucleotides outside the gene matches: 20. The CDR3 runs 19 residues. The CDR3 loop is CASSPTGTSILPRNNEQFF. For the CDR3, the DNA is TGCGCCAGCAGTCCCACCGGGACTAGCATTCTACCGAGGAACAATGAGCAGTTCTTC.

The V gene is TRBV11-2, the J gene TRBJ2-7; 10 bases are shared with TRBD2. After removal of 1 base from V and 0 bases from J, the junction contained 6 bases not matched to a gene. The CDR3 has 17 amino acids. Germline V lookup: CDR1 SGHAT, CDR2 FQNNGV. The CDR3 DNA is TGTGCCAGCAGCTTAGCCAGGGCTAGCGGGAGCTCCTACGAGCAGTACTTC. This gives the protein CASSLARASGSSYEQYF. The complete variable domain, with remaining parts taken from reference TRBV11-2 and TRBJ2-7, reads EAGVAQSPRYKIIEKRQSVAFWCNPISGHATLYWYQQILGQGPKLLIQFQNNGVVDDSQLPKDRFSAERLKGVDSTLKIQPAKLEDSAVYLCASSLARASGSSYEQYFGPGTRLTVT.

The V and J genes are TRBV7-9 and TRBJ2-1, with D unclear. In germline, CDR1 is SEHNR, CDR2 FQNEAQ (reference sequence). Between the trimmed V and J ends, which lost 4 bases and 1 base, there was a span of 20 bases. The CDR3 consists of 18 residues. This CDR3 reads CASSSKPLAGLSYNEQFF. The CDR3 nucleotides are TGTGCCAGCAGCTCAAAACCCCTCGCAGGTCTGTCCTACAATGAGCAGTTCTTC.

This clonotype was seen a few times. The V call is TRBV2, the J call TRBJ2-3; D uncertain. V lost 3 bases, J lost 2 bases, and 9 bases lay in between. CDR1 is SNHLY, CDR2 FYNNEI, per germline. CDR3 length equals 14 residues. The CDR3 region has the DNA TGTGCCAGCAGTGATTTTCTGGCCACAGATACGCAGTATTTT. This codes for CASSDFLATDTQYF.

V gene TRBV25-1 combines with J gene TRBJ1-1; D gene unclear. Trimming stripped 5 bases from V and 1 base from J, with 14 bases between. There are 15 residues in the CDR3. CDR1 is MGHDK and CDR2 is SYGVNS in the germline V gene. The CDR3 sequence is CASSPSIQSNTEAFF. DNA of the CDR3: TGTGCCAGCAGTCCTTCAATACAGTCGAACACTGAAGCTTTCTTT.

The sample holds a few counts of this clonotype. This chain joins TRBV13 and TRBJ2-1; 11 nucleotides align to TRBD2. J was trimmed by 6 bases and V by 5 bases; bases with no gene match: 12. Looked up from germline, CDR1 is PRHDT and CDR2 is FYEKMQ (reference sequence). CDR3 length: 17 amino acids. This CDR3 is CASSGELSGTSGNEQFF. In DNA form, the CDR3 reads TGTGCCAGCAGCGGGGAGCTGTCCGGGACTAGCGGCAATGAGCAGTTCTTC.

This clonotype appeared many times. In DNA, the CDR3 is TGTGCCAGCAGTTTCGTTCAGGGCACGTACACCGGGGAGCTGTTTTTT. It translates to CASSFVQGTYTGELFF. This chain links TRBV28 with TRBJ2-2, with a possible D match to TRBD1 (5 bases). Trimming left V 3 bases short and J 3 bases short, with 14 bases between. The CDR3 is made up of 16 amino acids. CDR1 MDHEN and CDR2 SYDVKM come from the germline V gene.

This chain connects TRBV20-1 to TRBJ2-3; the D gene is possibly TRBD2 (5 bases). The DNA end lines up better with TRBJ2-5; the J call may be wrong. Germline CDR1 and CDR2: DFQATT and SNEGSKA (reference sequence). The CDR3 is 11 amino acids. DNA of the CDR3: TGCAGTGCTAAGGCGGGAGAGACCCAGTACTTC. Translated, it gives CSAKAGETQYF.

This clonotype was recorded at least ten times. V is TRBV20-1 and J is TRBJ1-1, with D unresolved. Germline-derived CDR1 and CDR2 are DFQATT and SNEGSKA (reference sequence). Trimming cost V 2 bases and J 1 base, with 17 bases left between them. This CDR3 region has 16 residues. The CDR3 nucleotides read TGCAGTGCTAGATCCTCCGGCTGGACTAAGAACACTGAAGCTTTCTTT. Translating gives CSARSSGWTKNTEAFF.

This clonotype was recorded at least ten times. V gene TRBV20-1 combines with J gene TRBJ2-1; 7 nucleotides line up with TRBD1. The CDR3 spans 12 residues. The germline V gene encodes CDR1 DFQATT and CDR2 SNEGSKA (reference sequence). V lost 6 bases and J lost 12; bases outside the gene matches: 11. CDR3 DNA: TGCAGTGCGCCGGGACAGTCTCAAGGGCAGTTCTTC. Residues: CSAPGQSQGQFF.